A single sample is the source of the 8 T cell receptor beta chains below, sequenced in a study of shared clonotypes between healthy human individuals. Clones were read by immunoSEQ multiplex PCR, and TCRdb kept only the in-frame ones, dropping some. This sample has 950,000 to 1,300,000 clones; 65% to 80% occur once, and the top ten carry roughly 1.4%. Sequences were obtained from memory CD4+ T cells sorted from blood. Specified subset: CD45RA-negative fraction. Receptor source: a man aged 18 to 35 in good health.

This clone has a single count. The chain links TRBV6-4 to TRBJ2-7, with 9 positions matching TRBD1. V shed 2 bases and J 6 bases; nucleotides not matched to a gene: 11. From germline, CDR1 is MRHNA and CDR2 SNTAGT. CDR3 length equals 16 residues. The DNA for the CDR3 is TGTGCCAGCAGTGACCCACCCCGGGACAGGGTTCTCGAGCAGTACTTC. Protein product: CASSDPPRDRVLEQYF.

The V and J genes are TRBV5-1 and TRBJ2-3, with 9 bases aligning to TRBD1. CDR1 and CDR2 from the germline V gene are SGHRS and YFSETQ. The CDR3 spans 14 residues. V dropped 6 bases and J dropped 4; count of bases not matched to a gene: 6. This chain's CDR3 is CASTGQGKADTQYF. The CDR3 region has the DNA TGCGCCAGCACCGGACAGGGGAAGGCAGATACGCAGTATTTT.

The CDR3 nucleotides read TGTGCCGGAGGAAATAGCAATGAGCAGTTCTTC. This codes for CAGGNSNEQFF. The rearrangement uses TRBV10-3 and TRBJ2-1; weak D call: TRBD2 (5 bases). The CDR3 totals 11 residues. Germline CDR1 and CDR2: ENHRY and SYGVKD. Trimming removed 11 bases at V and 6 bases at J, with 11 bases between.

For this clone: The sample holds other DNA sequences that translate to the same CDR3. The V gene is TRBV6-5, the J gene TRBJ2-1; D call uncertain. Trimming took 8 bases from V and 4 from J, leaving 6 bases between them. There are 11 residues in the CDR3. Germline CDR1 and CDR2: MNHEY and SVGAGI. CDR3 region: CASRHYNEQFF. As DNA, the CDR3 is TGTGCCAGCCGCCATTACAATGAGCAGTTCTTC.

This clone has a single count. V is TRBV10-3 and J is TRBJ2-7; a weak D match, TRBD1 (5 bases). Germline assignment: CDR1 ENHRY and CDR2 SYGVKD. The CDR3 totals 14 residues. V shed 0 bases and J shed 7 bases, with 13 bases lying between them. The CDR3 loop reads CAISESIGAKEQYF. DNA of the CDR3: TGTGCCATCAGTGAGTCGATAGGGGCTAAGGAGCAGTACTTC.

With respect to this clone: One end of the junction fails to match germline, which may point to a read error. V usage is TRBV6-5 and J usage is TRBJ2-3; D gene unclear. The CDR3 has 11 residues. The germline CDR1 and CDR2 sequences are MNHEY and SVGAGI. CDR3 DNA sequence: TGTGCCATCAGTGGGTCTGATACGCAGTATTTT. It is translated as CAISGSDTQYF.

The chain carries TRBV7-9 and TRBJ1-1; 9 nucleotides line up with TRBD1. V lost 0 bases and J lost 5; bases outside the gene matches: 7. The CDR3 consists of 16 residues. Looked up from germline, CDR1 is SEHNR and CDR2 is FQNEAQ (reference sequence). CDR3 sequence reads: CASSLATGGFRTEAFF. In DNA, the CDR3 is TGTGCCAGCAGCTTAGCGACAGGGGGATTTAGGACTGAAGCTTTCTTT.

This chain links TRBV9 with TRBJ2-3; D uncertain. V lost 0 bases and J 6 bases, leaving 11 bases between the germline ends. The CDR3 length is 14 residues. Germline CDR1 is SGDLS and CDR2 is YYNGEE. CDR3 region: CASSVGLQVDTQYF. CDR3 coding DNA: TGTGCCAGCAGCGTAGGACTCCAAGTTGATACGCAGTATTTT.